A single sample is the source of the 21 T cell receptor beta chains below, sequenced in a study of T cells in localized non-small cell lung cancer. Measured with immunoSEQ multiplex PCR; TCRdb has only the in-frame clones, and not every one. The table records 130,000 or so clones, approximately 88% of them present only once. The material was peripheral blood, obtained before any cancer treatment. The receptors were gathered from a female donor older than 55 with stage I lung adenocarcinoma.

The V gene is TRBV19, the J gene TRBJ1-2; possibly TRBD1 for D (5 bases). The CDR3 length is 13 residues. Germline CDR1 LNHDA, CDR2 SQIVND (reference sequence). Deletions cut 9 bases from V and 5 bases from J, with 16 bases between. CDR3 sequence reads: CASAPQGQYGYTF. CDR3 sequence (DNA): TGTGCCAGCGCTCCTCAGGGTCAGTATGGCTACACCTTC.

The rearrangement links TRBV10-2 to TRBJ1-4; 7 bases agree with TRBD1. CDR3 length: 15 residues. With 6 bases clipped from V and 8 bases from J, the junction kept 12 bases outside the gene matches. Per the germline V gene, CDR1 is WSHSY and CDR2 is SAAADI. The CDR3 region is CASRASGGDREKLFF. The CDR3 DNA reads TGCGCCAGCAGAGCGTCAGGGGGGGATAGGGAAAAACTGTTTTTT.

The V gene is TRBV9, the J gene TRBJ2-5, with D possibly being TRBD1 or TRBD2 (5 bases each). The CDR3 is 15 residues long. Germline CDR1 is SGDLS and CDR2 is YYNGEE. Trimming shortened V by 7 bases and J by 5 bases, and 21 bases separated the two germline ends. This CDR3 is CASGPGPTDGETQYF. The CDR3 coding sequence is TGTGCCAGCGGACCGGGACCCACCGACGGGGAGACCCAGTACTTC.

This rearrangement joins TRBV6-1 to TRBJ2-7, with D unclear. Trimming took 8 bases from V and 4 from J, leaving 3 bases between them. Germline lookup yields CDR1 MNHNS and CDR2 SASEGT. This CDR3 spans 9 amino acids. This CDR3 is CASLYEQYF. CDR3 coding DNA: TGTGCCAGCTTATACGAGCAGTACTTC.

The chain is built from TRBV9 and TRBJ2-1; 9 bases agree with TRBD1. Trimming cost V 0 bases and J 5 bases; bases outside gene matches: 6. Germline values: CDR1 SGDLS, CDR2 YYNGEE. The CDR3 has 16 amino acids. The CDR3 loop is CASSVGSGQGNNEQFF. DNA of the CDR3: TGTGCCAGCAGCGTAGGTTCGGGACAGGGAAACAATGAGCAGTTCTTC.

The chain couples TRBV9 to TRBJ2-1, with 11 nucleotides matching TRBD2. This CDR3 is 20 amino acids long. V trimming: 2 bases; J trimming: 0 bases; junction bases outside the gene matches: 13. Germline CDR1 reads SGDLS; CDR2 reads YYNGEE. The CDR3 here is CASSVGGLGLAEGSYNEQFF. In DNA form, the CDR3 reads TGTGCCAGCAGCGTGGGGGGCTTGGGACTAGCGGAGGGCTCCTACAATGAGCAGTTCTTC.

The J gene is TRBJ2-7, the V gene TRBV5-1, with D perhaps matching TRBD2 (5 bases). Germline V CDR1 and CDR2: SGHRS, YFSETQ. The CDR3 length is 14 residues. Trimming removed 2 bases at V and 5 bases at J, with 14 bases between. The chain's CDR3 is CASSLSGGGDEQYF. The CDR3 bases are TGCGCCAGCAGCTTATCAGGAGGAGGTGACGAGCAGTACTTC.

The J gene is TRBJ2-1, the V gene TRBV5-1, with TRBD2 identical over 9 bases. V lost 4 bases and J lost 7; bases outside the gene matches: 12. The CDR3 has 16 residues. Germline V gene data show CDR1 as SGHRS and CDR2 as YFSETQ. CDR3 loop: CASSTLTSAGGNEQFF. The CDR3 nucleotides read TGCGCCAGCAGCACGCTGACTAGTGCGGGGGGGAATGAGCAGTTCTTC.

The chain employs TRBV6-5 and TRBJ2-3; D may be TRBD1 or TRBD2 (5 bases each). In germline, CDR1 is MNHEY, CDR2 SVGAGI. Trimming stripped 6 bases from V and 4 bases from J, with 11 bases between. The CDR3 sequence is 13 residues long. DNA for the CDR3: TGTGCCAGCAGGACACCGGGGCCAGATACGCAGTATTTT. Its protein is CASRTPGPDTQYF.

The V call is TRBV7-6, the J call TRBJ2-1, with unresolved D. The V end was cut by 4 bases, the J end by 2 bases, with 18 bases between. Germline V gene lookup returns CDR1 SGHVS and CDR2 FNYEAQ. The CDR3 is 17 amino acids. The CDR3 sequence: CASSSYPLGITYNEQFF. The CDR3 DNA is TGTGCCAGCAGCTCATATCCTTTGGGAATCACCTACAATGAGCAGTTCTTC.

As for this clone: One end of the junction is discordant with germline, which a read error may explain. The chain combines TRBV7-7 with TRBJ2-5; D gene uncertain. CDR3 length: 14 amino acids. Germline loops: CDR1 SSHAT, CDR2 FNYEAQ (reference sequence). CDR3 region: CASSLERVSETQYF. In DNA form, the CDR3 reads TGTGCTAGCAGCTTAGAACGTGTTTCGGAGACCCAGTACTTC.

V usage is TRBV10-3 and J usage is TRBJ2-1, with D hard to call. V was shortened by 10 bases and J by 6 bases, with 19 bases between the two germline ends. This CDR3 comprises 14 residues. Germline-derived CDR1 and CDR2 are ENHRY and SYGVKD. The CDR3 loop is CATSTDRSGNEQFF. CDR3 sequence (DNA): TGTGCCACGTCAACGGATCGTTCGGGCAATGAGCAGTTCTTC.

This chain connects TRBV19 to TRBJ2-7; a possible D gene is TRBD2 (5 bases). This CDR3 spans 13 amino acids. Germline CDR1 reads LNHDA; CDR2 reads SQIVND (reference sequence). Deletions cut 2 bases from V and 2 bases from J, with 7 bases between. Here the CDR3 reads CASSISGTYEQYF. DNA of the CDR3: TGTGCCAGTAGTATAAGCGGAACCTACGAGCAGTACTTC.

The rearrangement links TRBV19 to TRBJ2-1; TRBD1 is a possible D gene (5 bases). Germline V gives CDR1 LNHDA, CDR2 SQIVND (reference sequence). The CDR3 has 13 amino acids. Trimming took off 3 bases at V and 10 bases at J, with 13 bases between the two ends. As DNA, the CDR3 is TGTGCCAGTAGTATCATGCGGAGACAGGAGCAGTTCTTC. Its protein is CASSIMRRQEQFF. Full variable domain (remainder filled in from reference TRBV19 and TRBJ2-1): DGGITQSPKYLFRKEGQNVTLSCEQNLNHDAMYWYRQDPGQGLRLIYYSQIVNDFQKGDIAEGYSVSREKKESFPLTVTSAQKNPTAFYLCASSIMRRQEQFFGPGTRLTVL.

V is TRBV1 and J is TRBJ1-4. TRBV1 is assigned pseudogene status. The CDR3 loop spans 16 amino acids. The DNA of the CDR3 is TGCACCAGCGGAAAGTTACAGGACTCTCTCCGGGAAAAACTGTTTTTT. This gives the protein CTSGKLQDSLREKLFF.

As DNA, the CDR3 is TGTGCCAGCATCGAGGGCGCGGGCTACGAGCAGTACTTC. Protein product: CASIEGAGYEQYF. J is TRBJ2-7 and V is TRBV28; D possibly corresponds to TRBD2 (5 bases). Germline-derived CDR1 and CDR2 are MDHEN and SYDVKM. The germline V and J ends were trimmed by 7 bases and 3 bases, with 13 bases remaining between them. CDR3 size: 13 residues.

V gene TRBV7-8 combines with J gene TRBJ2-7; 10 bases are shared with TRBD1. CDR1 is SGHVS and CDR2 is FQNEAQ in the germline V gene. Unmatched junction bases numbered 1, after V lost 0 bases and J lost 2 bases. The CDR3 is 15 residues long. The CDR3 protein is CASSLAGTGAYEQYF. In nucleotides, the CDR3 is TGTGCCAGCAGCTTAGCCGGGACAGGGGCCTACGAGCAGTACTTC. Full variable domain (remainder filled in from reference TRBV7-8 and TRBJ2-7): GAGVSQSPRYKVAKRGQDVALRCDPISGHVSLFWYQQALGQGPEFLTYFQNEAQLDKSGLPSDRFFAERPEGSVSTLKIQRTQQEDSAVYLCASSLAGTGAYEQYFGPGTRLTVT.

Here the CDR3 reads CASRTVTSGKARVYEQYF. In DNA, the CDR3 is TGTGCCAGCAGGACTGTGACTAGCGGGAAGGCGAGGGTCTACGAGCAGTACTTC. The chain joins TRBV28 to TRBJ2-7; 11 bases match TRBD2. CDR3 length: 18 amino acids. Germline assignment: CDR1 MDHEN and CDR2 SYDVKM. V shed 6 bases, J shed 3 bases, and the junction held 16 bases outside the gene matches.

The genes are TRBV30 and TRBJ2-5, with a tentative D call TRBD2 (5 bases). V was pared by 1 base and J by 3 bases, with 9 bases between. CDR1 is GTSNPN and CDR2 is SVGIG in the germline V gene (reference sequence). This CDR3 spans 13 amino acids. CDR3: CAWSGGSKETQYF. The DNA for the CDR3 is TGTGCCTGGAGTGGCGGGTCAAAAGAGACCCAGTACTTC.

This chain joins TRBV28 and TRBJ1-2; TRBD1 matches at 8 bases. V dropped 11 bases and J dropped 4; count of bases not matched to a gene: 6. This CDR3 is built from 12 residues. Germline CDR1 and CDR2: MDHEN and SYDVKM. CDR3 protein: CAALTGVYGYTF. CDR3 sequence (DNA): TGTGCCGCCCTGACAGGGGTCTATGGCTACACCTTC.

This clone was observed at least ten times. V gene TRBV6-5 combines with J gene TRBJ2-7; 11 bases align to TRBD1. The junction had 6 bases not matched to a gene; V was cut back by 6 bases and J by 5 bases. This CDR3 spans 14 amino acids. The germline V gene encodes CDR1 MNHEY and CDR2 SVGAGI. The CDR3 region has the DNA TGTGCCAGCAGGGGACAGGGGGGGAGCCACGAGCAGTACTTC. This encodes CASRGQGGSHEQYF.